This TCR beta chain was identified during a study of blood T cell repertoires in COVID-19. This table comes from immunoSEQ multiplex PCR, and its TCRdb copy is limited to in-frame clones, with some not included. The table lists around 25,000 clones, approximately 83% of them singletons, with 60% to 70% in the top ten. The CDR3 has 17 amino acids. Germline values: CDR1 SGDLS, CDR2 YYNGEE. V lost 0 bases and J lost 6; bases outside the gene matches: 7. This clone was detected once. The sample taken for sequencing was peripheral blood. The rearrangement links TRBV9 to TRBJ2-2; 11 bases are shared with TRBD1. The sequence was obtained from a man in his 70s with acute or convalescent COVID-19. This CDR3 reads CASSVAGQGARSGELFF. The CDR3 DNA follows: TGTGCCAGCAGCGTAGCTGGACAGGGGGCCCGTTCCGGGGAGCTGTTTTTT.